This note documents a single TCR beta chain sequence. The CDR3 is 12 amino acids. Trimming left V 7 bases short and J 4 bases short, with 10 bases between. Germline V gene data show CDR1 as LNHDA and CDR2 as SQIVND (reference sequence). TCRdb's table, derived via immunoSEQ multiplex PCR, lists solely in-frame clones and lacks some. Found here are about 480,000 clones, approximately 89% of them singletons; the top ten hold roughly 0.92%. This record comes from a study of blood T cell repertoires in COVID-19. Study summary: The study drew acute and convalescent COVID-19 samples from the United States, Italy and Spain.

The chain recombines TRBV19 with TRBJ1-1; D uncertain. The sequencing sample was made of peripheral blood. The sequence was collected from a man between 18 and 35 years old with COVID-19, enrolled during active disease. The CDR3: CASMEVGTEAFF. CDR3 nucleotide sequence: TGTGCCAGTATGGAGGTGGGCACTGAAGCTTTCTTT.